The 22 T cell receptor beta chains listed next were all sequenced from one sample in a study of graft-versus-host responses after intestinal transplantation. Assay used: immunoSEQ multiplex PCR; TCRdb lists only in-frame clones, some missing. This sample has some 90,000 clones; around 90% occur once, and the top ten carry roughly 0.3%. What these receptors recognize is not known. The sample here was unstimulated CD4+ T cells sorted from spleen or lymph node cells, taken before intestinal transplant. The receptors derive from a human donor who received an intestinal transplant.

This clone was counted once. The chain carries TRBV18 and TRBJ2-7, with TRBD1 matching 7 bases. J lost 6 bases, V lost 0 bases, and 5 bases had no gene match. Looked up from germline, CDR1 is KGHSH and CDR2 is LQKENI. CDR3 length equals 14 residues. CDR3 nucleotide sequence: TGTGCCAGCTCACCACCATGGGACAGTGGCGAGCAGTACTTC. This translates into CASSPPWDSGEQYF.

Only a few counts were recorded for this clone. The chain couples TRBV19 to TRBJ1-1, with TRBD1 matching over 10 bases. This CDR3 is 16 amino acids long. After removal of 6 bases from V and 8 bases from J, the junction contained 15 bases not matched to a gene. The germline V gene encodes CDR1 LNHDA and CDR2 SQIVND (reference sequence). The CDR3 DNA follows: TGTGCCAGTAGGCGCCGGGACAGGGGTAAGACTACGGAAGCTTTCTTT. Its protein is CASRRRDRGKTTEAFF.

The chain has TRBV19 and TRBJ2-7, with 11 positions matching TRBD1. Losses at the gene ends were 7 bases for V and 1 base for J; bases not matched to a gene: 3. The CDR3 consists of 14 residues. Germline CDR1 is LNHDA and CDR2 is SQIVND (reference sequence). CDR3 protein: CASMDRGRSYEQYF. The DNA of the CDR3 is TGTGCCAGTATGGACAGGGGGCGATCCTACGAGCAGTACTTC.

This clone was seen a single time. The V call is TRBV5-1, the J call TRBJ1-4; D is undetermined. The CDR3 covers 15 residues. Germline CDR1 reads SGHRS; CDR2 reads YFSETQ. Deletions cut 1 base from V and 2 bases from J, with 9 bases between. CDR3 in DNA: TGCGCCAGCAGCTTGACAGCAACTACTAATGAAAAACTGTTTTTT. Protein: CASSLTATTNEKLFF.

The gene calls are TRBV19 and TRBJ2-7; D unclear. The germline V gene has CDR1 LNHDA and CDR2 SQIVND (reference sequence). The CDR3 runs to 13 residues. The germline V and J ends were trimmed by 6 bases and 1 base, with 10 bases remaining between them. The CDR3 reads CASSVQASYEQYF. CDR3 bases: TGTGCCAGTAGCGTGCAGGCGTCCTACGAGCAGTACTTC.

The chain recombines TRBV7-2 with TRBJ2-6; D is undetermined. The V and J ends lost 0 bases and 3 bases respectively, with 6 bases between them. The CDR3 is made up of 15 amino acids. Per germline, CDR1 SGHTA and CDR2 FQGNSA. CDR3 protein: CASSLARGGANVLTF. CDR3 DNA sequence: TGTGCCAGCAGCTTAGCCCGAGGTGGGGCCAACGTCCTGACTTTC.

The CDR3 DNA reads as TGTGCCAGCAGCTTAGCTAGGACAGTTGAAGCTTTCTTT. Its protein product is CASSLARTVEAFF. This sequence joins TRBV7-8 and TRBJ1-1; tentative D call: TRBD1 (6 bases). V was pared by 0 bases and J by 7 bases, with 9 bases between. The CDR3 is 13 residues long. CDR1 and CDR2 (germline): SGHVS, FQNEAQ. The whole variable domain, filled in from reference TRBV7-8 and TRBJ1-1, reads GAGVSQSPRYKVAKRGQDVALRCDPISGHVSLFWYQQALGQGPEFLTYFQNEAQLDKSGLPSDRFFAERPEGSVSTLKIQRTQQEDSAVYLCASSLARTVEAFFGQGTRLTVV.

The V gene is TRBV28, the J gene TRBJ2-5; 7 nucleotides line up with TRBD2. The CDR3 extends over 14 amino acids. V dropped 4 bases and J dropped 10; count of bases not matched to a gene: 12. Germline V gives CDR1 MDHEN, CDR2 SYDVKM. The CDR3 here is CASSSPLGGRSQYF. CDR3 nucleotide sequence: TGTGCCAGCAGTTCCCCGTTGGGAGGGCGGAGCCAGTACTTC.

The chain joins TRBV6-6 to TRBJ2-7; 11 bases align to TRBD2. Trimming at V came to 6 bases and at J to 3 bases, leaving 4 bases not matched to a gene. The germline gives CDR1 MNHNY, CDR2 SVGAGI (reference sequence). CDR3 length: 14 residues. Here the CDR3 reads CASSVAGGRYEQYF. CDR3 in DNA: TGTGCCAGCAGCGTAGCGGGAGGGCGCTACGAGCAGTACTTC.

As concerns this clone: The same CDR3 arises from other DNA sequences in this sample as well. The V gene is TRBV11-3, the J gene TRBJ2-7; D possibly corresponds to TRBD2 (5 bases). V dropped 3 bases and J dropped 2 bases, with 8 bases sitting between them. The germline CDR1 and CDR2 sequences are SGHNT and YENEEA. The CDR3 has 13 residues. CDR3 amino acids: CASSLDGTYEQYF. In DNA form, the CDR3 reads TGTGCCAGCAGCTTGGACGGGACCTACGAGCAGTACTTC.

The rearrangement uses TRBV5-4 and TRBJ1-1, with 8 bases identical to TRBD1. The germline CDR1 and CDR2 sequences are SGHNT and YYREEE (reference sequence). Unmatched junction bases numbered 2, after V lost 6 bases and J lost 1 base. The CDR3 runs to 13 residues. The CDR3 here is CASTRGPNTEAFF. In nucleotides, the CDR3 is TGTGCCAGCACCAGGGGGCCGAACACTGAAGCTTTCTTT.

This chain connects TRBV12-5 to TRBJ2-3; the match to TRBD1 covers 10 bases. Trimming cost V 6 bases and J 2 bases; bases outside gene matches: 8. The CDR3 sequence is 16 residues long. Germline assignment: CDR1 LGHNT and CDR2 FRNRAP. The chain's CDR3 is CASGQRTGGNTDTQYF. In DNA form, the CDR3 reads TGTGCTAGTGGCCAAAGGACAGGGGGGAACACAGATACGCAGTATTTT.

V usage is TRBV6-1 and J usage is TRBJ1-5; a weak D match, TRBD1 (5 bases). Germline V gene data show CDR1 as MNHNS and CDR2 as SASEGT. The CDR3 length is 14 residues. The ends were cut back, 11 bases at V and 1 base at J, with 15 bases in the middle. CDR3: CASAYRGSNQPQHF. CDR3 coding DNA: TGTGCCTCAGCATATCGGGGCAGCAATCAGCCCCAGCATTTT.

The chain recombines TRBV4-1 with TRBJ2-7, with 7 bases that match TRBD1. In germline, CDR1 is MGHRA, CDR2 YSYEKL. The CDR3 is 14 residues long. J lost 5 bases, V lost 5 bases, and 9 bases had no gene match. CDR3 nucleotides: TGCGCCAGCAGCAAAGGTAGACAGGGTAACGAGCAGTACTTC. Its protein product is CASSKGRQGNEQYF.

The chain joins TRBV18 to TRBJ2-2, with 8 positions matching TRBD2. There are 16 residues in the CDR3. V was clipped by 3 bases and J by 0 bases; unmatched bases: 3. Germline CDR1 is KGHSH and CDR2 is LQKENI. The CDR3 reads CASSPVSGANTGELFF. CDR3 nucleotide sequence: TGTGCCAGCTCACCCGTTAGCGGGGCGAACACCGGGGAGCTGTTTTTT.

The DNA for the CDR3 is TGTGCCAGCAGCCCAAGACTCGCAACTAATGAAAAACTGTTTTTT. Translation: CASSPRLATNEKLFF. The gene calls are TRBV11-2 and TRBJ1-4; the D is unclear. The CDR3 is 15 residues long. The germline gives CDR1 SGHAT, CDR2 FQNNGV. V was cut by 5 bases and J by 0 bases, with 10 bases left in between. The full variable domain, in which reference TRBV11-2 and TRBJ1-4 provide the parts outside the CDR3, is EAGVAQSPRYKIIEKRQSVAFWCNPISGHATLYWYQQILGQGPKLLIQFQNNGVVDDSQLPKDRFSAERLKGVDSTLKIQPAKLEDSAVYLCASSPRLATNEKLFFGSGTQLSVL.

About this clone itself: One junction end disagrees with the germline gene, perhaps due to a read error. The chain couples TRBV28 to TRBJ2-2; no firm D call. CDR1 is MDHEN and CDR2 is SYDVKM in the germline V gene. CDR3 length equals 12 residues. The CDR3 DNA is TGTGCCGGCAGTTTCCCCACCGGGGAGCTGTTTTTT. As protein: CAGSFPTGELFF.

The chain is built from TRBV30 and TRBJ1-1; perhaps TRBD1 as D (5 bases). Germline CDR1 GTSNPN, CDR2 SVGIG (reference sequence). The CDR3 contains 17 residues. Trimming pared 1 base from V and 4 bases from J, leaving 22 bases between. The CDR3 DNA is TGTGCCTGGAGTGCTCGCTGGGTGGCAGGGAAGGTCACTGAAGCTTTCTTT. Protein sequence: CAWSARWVAGKVTEAFF.

This sequence joins TRBV5-1 and TRBJ2-7; 8 bases map to TRBD1. The CDR3 has 13 residues. Germline V gene data show CDR1 as SGHRS and CDR2 as YFSETQ. V gave up 3 bases and J gave up 3 bases; unmatched junction bases: 2. This chain's CDR3 is CASSSGQGYEQYF. The CDR3 nucleotides read TGCGCCAGCAGCTCCGGACAGGGCTACGAGCAGTACTTC.

This chain uses TRBV2 with TRBJ1-5; possible D gene TRBD1, 6 bases. The CDR3 loop spans 14 amino acids. Germline-derived CDR1 and CDR2 are SNHLY and FYNNEI. The V gene lost 5 bases and the J gene lost 2 bases, with 10 bases spanning the gap. The DNA of the CDR3 is TGTGCCAGCAGTCACAGGGACCGCAATCAGCCCCAGCATTTT. Translating it yields CASSHRDRNQPQHF.

The V call is TRBV19, the J call TRBJ2-5; 7 nucleotides align to TRBD1. This CDR3 is 12 amino acids long. V shed 11 bases and J 4 bases; nucleotides not matched to a gene: 7. The V gene's germline CDR1 is LNHDA and CDR2 SQIVND (reference sequence). Here the CDR3 reads CALHPGGETQYF. CDR3 coding DNA: TGTGCCCTCCACCCAGGGGGAGAGACCCAGTACTTC.

This clone was seen only once. V is TRBV27 and J is TRBJ2-1, with TRBD2 identical over 10 bases. From germline, CDR1 is MNHEY and CDR2 SMNVEV (reference sequence). This CDR3 is built from 15 residues. Trimming cost V 2 bases and J 9 bases; bases outside gene matches: 7. The CDR3 protein is CASSLRLAGFVEQFF. The CDR3 DNA is TGTGCCAGCAGTTTACGACTAGCGGGTTTCGTTGAGCAGTTCTTC.